The 13 T cell receptor beta chains below come from one sample, sequenced in a study of regulatory T cells in long-lasting Graves disease (dated by TCRdb to the early 2020s). The library was obtained by multiplex PCR. TCRdb names Illumina HiSeq 4000 as the instrument used. To build TCR beta libraries, CDR3 regions were amplified by Arm-PCR using iRepertoire HTBI primers. The raw public reads went through TCRdb reprocessing: fastp at Q25, MiXCR clone calling, in-frame beta chains kept. Records with the same CDR3 protein are collapsed into one entry carrying the most frequent genes and DNA. Present in this sample are 300,000 to 450,000 distinct CDR3 sequences, around 16% of which were seen just once. The top ten clonotypes cover about 24% of the sample. Interpreted using the paper, the time point label stands for: newly diagnosed GD, antithyroid drugs for less than 3 months. RNA was extracted from PBMCs in TRIzol for both TCR sequencing and RNA sequencing.

The sequenced sample was peripheral blood mononuclear cells (PBMCs), obtained at new diagnosis, from a patient treated with antithyroid drugs. The receptors shown here come from a female donor with Graves disease.

The table lists this clonotype with many counts. The chain couples TRBV12-3 or TRBV12-4 to TRBJ2-3; TRBD2 matches 8 bases. With 5 bases clipped from V and 6 bases from J, the junction kept 19 bases outside the gene matches. CDR3 size: 18 residues. CDR3 in amino acids: CASSRHFSGVIGGDTQYF. CDR3 DNA sequence: TGTGCCAGCAGTCGACATTTTAGCGGGGTTATCGGGGGGGATACGCAGTATTTT.

Comments on this clonotype: A much larger clone differs by one base, so this may be a read error. The chain is built from TRBV27 and TRBJ1-1, with D possibly TRBD1 on 6 matching bases. Germline values: CDR1 MNHEY, CDR2 SMNVEV (reference sequence). V was pared by 7 bases and J by 5 bases, with 17 bases between. CDR3 length equals 14 residues. The CDR3 spells CASNPGQKGTEAFF. CDR3 nucleotide sequence: TGTGCCAGCAACCCAGGACAGAAGGGTACTGAAGCTTTCTTT.

The V gene is TRBV25-1, the J gene TRBJ2-2; tentatively, D is TRBD1 (5 bases). The CDR3 has 15 residues. Germline CDR1 MGHDK, CDR2 SYGVNS. V was trimmed by 4 bases and J by 3 bases, leaving 12 bases between them. Written as DNA, the CDR3 is TGTGCCAGCAGTGCCATAGACAGAGACACCGGGGAGCTGTTTTTT. This sequence encodes CASSAIDRDTGELFF.

The chain has TRBV12-5 and TRBJ2-6; D gene ambiguous. The CDR3 is 18 amino acids. Germline CDR1 reads LGHNT; CDR2 reads FRNRAP. Trimming shortened V by 1 base and J by 0 bases, and 13 bases separated the two germline ends. CDR3 nucleotide sequence: TGTGCTAGTGGTTTGGCGACAACCTGGGGCTCTGGGGCCAACGTCCTGACTTTC. Translated, it gives CASGLATTWGSGANVLTF.

This clonotype has more than one count but fewer than ten. The chain links TRBV12-3 or TRBV12-4 to TRBJ1-1; TRBD1 might be the D (6 bases). With 7 bases removed from V and 5 bases from J, the gap between germline ends came to 23 bases. The CDR3 extends over 16 amino acids. CDR3 residues: CASKLFRGSGWTEAFF. The CDR3 region has the DNA TGTGCCAGCAAGTTATTCAGGGGTAGTGGTTGGACTGAAGCTTTCTTT.

This chain joins TRBV7-3 and TRBJ2-2; D possibly corresponds to TRBD2 (10 bases). V lost 2 bases and J 3 bases, leaving 28 bases between the germline ends. The CDR3 covers 21 residues. Germline lookup yields CDR1 SGHTA and CDR2 FQGTGA. In nucleotides, the CDR3 is TGTGCCAGCAGCTTAGACAGGGGGTTAGCGGGAGGTGCCCTTCACACCGGGGAGCTGTTTTTT. This translates into CASSLDRGLAGGALHTGELFF.

V and J are TRBV6-2 or TRBV6-3 and TRBJ1-1; 12 nucleotides line up with TRBD1. CDR1 and CDR2 (germline): MNHEY, SVGEGT. The CDR3 spans 17 residues. V trimming: 6 bases; J trimming: 4 bases; junction bases outside the gene matches: 12. CDR3 in amino acids: CASRSTGTGGFGTEAFF. The CDR3 DNA reads as TGTGCCAGCAGATCCACCGGGACAGGGGGCTTCGGCACTGAAGCTTTCTTT.

This clonotype occurred a few times. A much larger clone lies a single base off, so this may be a read error. A read error is likely, as this CDR3 ends without the conserved phenylalanine or tryptophan. The chain joins TRBV5-1 to TRBJ1-5; perhaps TRBD1 as D (5 bases). The CDR3 length is 13 residues. CDR1 is SGHRS and CDR2 is YFSETQ in the germline V gene. The V end was cut by 2 bases, the J end by 7 bases, with 10 bases between. The CDR3 bases are TGCGCCAGCAGCTTAGGAACAGGCCAGCCCCAGCATCTT. It encodes CASSLGTGQPQHL.

Note on this clonotype: Since a much larger clone is just one base distant, this may be a read error. The chain recombines TRBV12-3 or TRBV12-4 with TRBJ2-1; D unclear. The CDR3 loop spans 12 amino acids. Trimming took off 2 bases at V and 5 bases at J, with 4 bases between the two ends. The CDR3 DNA follows: TGTGCCAGCAGTTTAAACGACAATGAGCAGTTCTTC. Translation: CASSLNDNEQFF.

The table lists this clonotype with many counts. The rearrangement joins TRBV7-9 to TRBJ2-7; no clear D gene. CDR1 and CDR2 (germline): SEHNR, FQNEAQ (reference sequence). V shed 3 bases and J shed 6 bases, with 18 bases lying between them. The length of the CDR3 is 15 residues. The CDR3 reads CASSFATGFSIEQYF. CDR3 bases: TGTGCCAGCAGCTTCGCGACTGGATTCTCCATCGAGCAGTACTTC.

The chain uses TRBV12-3 or TRBV12-4 and TRBJ2-7; TRBD1 agrees at 10 bases. Trimming cost V 5 bases and J 5 bases; bases outside gene matches: 18. This CDR3 has 18 amino acids. The CDR3, as DNA: TGTGCCAGCAGTCCGGGACAGGGGTTCTCCGTAAGCCCTGACGAGCAGTACTTC. It encodes CASSPGQGFSVSPDEQYF.

This clonotype was found many times. The chain joins TRBV6-1 to TRBJ2-7; no firm D call. The CDR3 is 14 residues long. Between the trimmed V and J ends, which lost 0 bases and 4 bases, there was a span of 10 bases. The germline gives CDR1 MNHNS, CDR2 SASEGT. The CDR3 DNA reads as TGTGCCAGCAGTGAAGCGCTTCTTATATACGAGCAGTACTTC. Its protein product is CASSEALLIYEQYF.

The V call is TRBV27, the J call TRBJ1-3, with D possibly matching TRBD1 (5 bases). Trimming cost V 8 bases and J 0 bases, with 5 bases left between them. There are 12 residues in the CDR3. Germline loops: CDR1 MNHEY, CDR2 SMNVEV (reference sequence). Written as DNA, the CDR3 is TGTGCCAGCCAGGGCTCTGGAAACACCATATATTTT. Its translation is CASQGSGNTIYF.